The 5 T cell receptor beta chains below come from one sample, sequenced in a study of blood T cells in healthy people across ages. Using a J-beta primer mix together with a sample-barcoded 5' primer, a second PCR was run for roughly 7 to 11 cycles. TCRdb re-derived calls from the 5' RACE reads in MiXCR, one entry per CDR3 protein. This sample yields about 1.4 million distinct CDR3 sequences, of which around 59% are seen a single time; about 6.3% belongs to the top ten. What was sequenced was blood. The receptors were sampled from a man younger than 35 in good health.

The chain uses TRBV11-2 and TRBJ2-5, with D perhaps matching TRBD2 (6 bases). V lost 5 bases and J 11 bases, leaving 21 bases between the germline ends. Germline CDR1 reads SGHAT; CDR2 reads FQNNGV. The CDR3 sequence is 14 residues long. The CDR3 region is CASSRTLRGGGQYF. CDR3 nucleotides: TGTGCCAGCAGCAGAACACTTAGGGGAGGTGGGCAGTACTTC.

This clonotype was found a few times. V usage is TRBV4-2 and J usage is TRBJ2-4; no firm D call. The V end was cut by 3 bases, the J end by 7 bases, with 13 bases between. The CDR3 runs 14 residues. Germline CDR1 is LGHNA and CDR2 is YNFKEQ. In DNA form, the CDR3 reads TGTGCCAGCAGCCAGTCAGGCCAAGGGAACATTCAGTACTTC. Translation: CASSQSGQGNIQYF.

The genes are TRBV29-1 and TRBJ2-7; 10 nucleotides line up with TRBD1. This CDR3 spans 15 amino acids. Per germline, CDR1 SQVTM and CDR2 ANQGSEA. J lost 2 bases, V lost 2 bases, and 6 bases had no gene match. DNA for the CDR3: TGCAGCGTTGAAACCGGGACAGGGGTCCCCTACGAGCAGTACTTC. This codes for CSVETGTGVPYEQYF.

CDR3: CSAKRATNEKLFF. CDR3 sequence (DNA): TGCAGTGCCAAACGGGCTACTAATGAAAAACTGTTTTTT. V is TRBV20-1 and J is TRBJ1-4; no definite D call. Looked up from germline, CDR1 is DFQATT and CDR2 is SNEGSKA (reference sequence). The CDR3 contains 13 residues. V gave up 6 bases and J gave up 2 bases, with 10 bases separating them.

V and J are TRBV12-3 or TRBV12-4 and TRBJ1-6, with D perhaps TRBD1 (5 bases). This CDR3 contains 14 residues. V shed 3 bases and J shed 10 bases, with 13 bases lying between them. CDR3 DNA: TGTGCCAGCAGTTTTAGCGGGGGAGAATCACCCCTCCACTTT. It encodes CASSFSGGESPLHF.